This T cell receptor beta chain was sequenced in a study of T cell responses to AZD1222 COVID-19 vaccine. Study-level information: Second doses at about 4 or about 12 weeks were pooled. Broader study findings: Along spike, vaccine-associated CD4 TCRs were found throughout, with dominance at 160-218 and 743-854. Clonal diversity may have been underestimated in mostly white British donors.

The length of the CDR3 is 11 residues. The V gene's germline CDR1 is SGHVS and CDR2 FNYEAQ. V lost 3 bases, J lost 4 bases, and 1 base lay in between. For this clone: Its antigen is still unknown.

The assay was immunoSEQ multiplex PCR, and TCRdb's table has in-frame clones only and misses some. The sample lists 45,000 to 70,000 clones, 70% to 90% seen once, with over 15% in the top ten. The rearrangement uses TRBV7-6 and TRBJ2-1; D gene unclear. The origin of this receptor is an adult in good health. The sequencing used peripheral blood, collected on day 0 of AZD1222 vaccination. The CDR3 sequence is CASSFYNEQFF. CDR3 nucleotides: TGTGCCAGCAGCTTTTACAATGAGCAGTTCTTC.